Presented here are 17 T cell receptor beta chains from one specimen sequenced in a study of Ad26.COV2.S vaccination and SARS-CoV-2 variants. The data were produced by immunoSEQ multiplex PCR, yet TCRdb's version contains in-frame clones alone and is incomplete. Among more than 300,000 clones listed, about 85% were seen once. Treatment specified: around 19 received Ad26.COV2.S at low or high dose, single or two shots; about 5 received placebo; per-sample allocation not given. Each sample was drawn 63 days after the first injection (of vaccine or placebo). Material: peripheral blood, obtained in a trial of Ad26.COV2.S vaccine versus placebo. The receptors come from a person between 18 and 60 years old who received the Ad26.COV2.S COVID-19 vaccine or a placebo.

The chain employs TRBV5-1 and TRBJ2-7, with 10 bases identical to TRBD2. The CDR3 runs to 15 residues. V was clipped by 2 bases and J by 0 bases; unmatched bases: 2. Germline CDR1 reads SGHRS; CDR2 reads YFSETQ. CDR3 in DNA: TGCGCCAGCAGCTTACTAGCGGGGTCCTCCTACGAGCAGTACTTC. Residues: CASSLLAGSSYEQYF.

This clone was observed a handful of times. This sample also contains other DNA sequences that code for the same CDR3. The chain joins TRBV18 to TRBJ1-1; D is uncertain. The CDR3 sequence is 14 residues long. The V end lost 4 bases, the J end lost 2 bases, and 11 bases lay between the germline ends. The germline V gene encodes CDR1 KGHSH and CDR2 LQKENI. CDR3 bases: TGTGCCAGCTCACTAACCAGAGAAAACACTGAAGCTTTCTTT. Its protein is CASSLTRENTEAFF. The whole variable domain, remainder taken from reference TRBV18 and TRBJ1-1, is NAGVMQNPRHLVRRRGQEARLRCSPMKGHSHVYWYRQLPEEGLKFMVYLQKENIIDESGMPKERFSAEFPKEGPSILRIQQVVRGDSAAYFCASSLTRENTEAFFGQGTRLTVV.

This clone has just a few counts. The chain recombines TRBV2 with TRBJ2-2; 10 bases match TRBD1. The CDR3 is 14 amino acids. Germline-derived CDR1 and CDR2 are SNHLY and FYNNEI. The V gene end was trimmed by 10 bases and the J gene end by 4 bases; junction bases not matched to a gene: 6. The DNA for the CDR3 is TGTGCCACCTTGCGACAGGGGGCCACCGGGGAGCTGTTTTTT. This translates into CATLRQGATGELFF.

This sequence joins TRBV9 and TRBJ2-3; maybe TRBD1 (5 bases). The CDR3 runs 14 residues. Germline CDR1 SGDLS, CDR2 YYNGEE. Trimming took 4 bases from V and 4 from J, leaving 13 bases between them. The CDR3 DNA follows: TGTGCCAGCAGCCTCCTTGGACACCCAGATACGCAGTATTTT. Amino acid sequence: CASSLLGHPDTQYF.

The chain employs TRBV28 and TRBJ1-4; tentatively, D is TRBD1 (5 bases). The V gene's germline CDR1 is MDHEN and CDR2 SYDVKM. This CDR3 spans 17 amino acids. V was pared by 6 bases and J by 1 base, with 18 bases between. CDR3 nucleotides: TGTGCCAGCAGCCCCGGACAAGTCGGGATAACTAATGAAAAACTGTTTTTT. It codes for CASSPGQVGITNEKLFF.

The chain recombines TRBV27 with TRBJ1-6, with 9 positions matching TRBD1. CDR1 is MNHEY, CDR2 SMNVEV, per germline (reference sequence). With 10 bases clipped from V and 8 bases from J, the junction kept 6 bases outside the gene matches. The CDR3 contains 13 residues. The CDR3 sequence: CATKWTGDSPLHF. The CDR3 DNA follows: TGTGCCACCAAATGGACAGGGGATTCACCCCTCCACTTT.

CDR3 bases: TGCAGCGTTCTCCAGGGCACAGATACGCAGTATTTT. Its translation is CSVLQGTDTQYF. The chain recombines TRBV29-1 with TRBJ2-3, with unresolved D. This CDR3 is 12 amino acids long. V gave up 5 bases and J gave up 1 base, with 7 bases separating them. The V gene's germline CDR1 is SQVTM and CDR2 ANQGSEA.

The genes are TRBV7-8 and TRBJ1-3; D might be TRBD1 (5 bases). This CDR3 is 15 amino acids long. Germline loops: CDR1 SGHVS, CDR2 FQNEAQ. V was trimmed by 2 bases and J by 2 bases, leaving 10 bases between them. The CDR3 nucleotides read TGTGCCAGCAGCTTAAGTTGGGGGGCTGGAAACACCATATATTTT. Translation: CASSLSWGAGNTIYF.

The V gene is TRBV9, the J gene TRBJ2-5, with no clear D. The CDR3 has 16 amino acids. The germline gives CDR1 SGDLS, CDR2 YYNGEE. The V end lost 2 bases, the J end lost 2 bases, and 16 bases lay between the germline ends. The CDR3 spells CASSVFAATTQETQYF. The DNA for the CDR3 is TGTGCCAGCAGCGTGTTTGCGGCTACGACTCAAGAGACCCAGTACTTC.

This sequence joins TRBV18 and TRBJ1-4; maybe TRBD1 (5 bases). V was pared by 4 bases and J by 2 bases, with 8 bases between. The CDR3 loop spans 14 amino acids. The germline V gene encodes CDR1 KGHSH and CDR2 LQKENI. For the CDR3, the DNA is TGTGCCAGCTCACAGACAGTTACTAATGAAAAACTGTTTTTT. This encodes CASSQTVTNEKLFF.

CDR3 protein: CASSLTRQGSTGELFF. The CDR3 region has the DNA TGCGCCAGCAGCCTCACCCGACAGGGATCCACCGGGGAGCTGTTTTTT. J is TRBJ2-2 and V is TRBV5-1; 7 nucleotides line up with TRBD1. Germline V gene lookup returns CDR1 SGHRS and CDR2 YFSETQ. The CDR3 has 16 amino acids. J lost 4 bases, V lost 4 bases, and 10 bases had no gene match.

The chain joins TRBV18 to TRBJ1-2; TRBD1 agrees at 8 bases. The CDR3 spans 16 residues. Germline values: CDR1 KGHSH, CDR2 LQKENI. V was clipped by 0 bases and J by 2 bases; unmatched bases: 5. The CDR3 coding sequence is TGTGCCAGCTCACCACCAACAGGGGGTGCGAACTATGGCTACACCTTC. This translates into CASSPPTGGANYGYTF.

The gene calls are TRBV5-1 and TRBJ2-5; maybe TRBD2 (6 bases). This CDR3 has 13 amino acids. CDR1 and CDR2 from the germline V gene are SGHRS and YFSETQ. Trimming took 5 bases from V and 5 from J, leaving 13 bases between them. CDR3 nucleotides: TGCGCCAGCAGGGCTAGCGAGGAGGAGACCCAGTACTTC. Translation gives CASRASEEETQYF.

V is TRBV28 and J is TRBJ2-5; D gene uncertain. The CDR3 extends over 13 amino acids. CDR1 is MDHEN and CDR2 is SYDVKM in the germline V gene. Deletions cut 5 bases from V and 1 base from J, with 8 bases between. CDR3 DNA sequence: TGTGCCAGCAGTCCCCTGGGCCAAGAGACCCAGTACTTC. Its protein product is CASSPLGQETQYF.

CDR3 coding DNA: TGCAGCGTTGTCGGGGCAGGTTTAAACACTGAAGCTTTCTTT. Its protein product is CSVVGAGLNTEAFF. J is TRBJ1-1 and V is TRBV29-1; perhaps TRBD1 as D (5 bases). The CDR3 consists of 14 residues. Germline V gene data show CDR1 as SQVTM and CDR2 as ANQGSEA. V was cut by 4 bases and J by 2 bases, with 14 bases left in between.

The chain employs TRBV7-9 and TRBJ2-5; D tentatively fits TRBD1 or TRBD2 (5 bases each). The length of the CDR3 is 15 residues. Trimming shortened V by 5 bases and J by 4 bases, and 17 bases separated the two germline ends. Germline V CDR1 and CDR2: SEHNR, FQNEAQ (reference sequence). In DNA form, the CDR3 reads TGTGCCAGCAGCCAAGGGACCTCCGAGGGAGAGACCCAGTACTTC. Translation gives CASSQGTSEGETQYF.

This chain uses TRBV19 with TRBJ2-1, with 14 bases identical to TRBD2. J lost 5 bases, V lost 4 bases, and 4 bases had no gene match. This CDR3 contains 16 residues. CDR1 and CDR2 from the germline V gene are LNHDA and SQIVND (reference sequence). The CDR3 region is CASSRLAGGQNNEQFF. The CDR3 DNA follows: TGTGCCAGTAGTAGACTAGCGGGGGGGCAAAACAATGAGCAGTTCTTC.